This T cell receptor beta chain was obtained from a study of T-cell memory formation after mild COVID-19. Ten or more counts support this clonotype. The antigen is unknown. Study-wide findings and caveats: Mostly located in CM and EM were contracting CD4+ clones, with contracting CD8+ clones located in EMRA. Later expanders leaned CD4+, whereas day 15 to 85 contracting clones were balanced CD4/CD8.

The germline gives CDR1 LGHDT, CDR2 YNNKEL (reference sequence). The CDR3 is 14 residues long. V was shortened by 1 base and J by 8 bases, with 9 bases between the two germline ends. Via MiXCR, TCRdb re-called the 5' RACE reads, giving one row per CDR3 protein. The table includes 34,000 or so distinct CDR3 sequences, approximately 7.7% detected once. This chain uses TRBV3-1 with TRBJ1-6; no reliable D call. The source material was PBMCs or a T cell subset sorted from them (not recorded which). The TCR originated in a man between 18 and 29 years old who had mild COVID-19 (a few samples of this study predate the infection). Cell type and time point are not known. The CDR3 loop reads CASSQVGFYSPLHF. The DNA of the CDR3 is TGTGCCAGCAGCCAAGTTGGGTTTTATTCACCCCTCCACTTT.